This T cell receptor (beta chain) was obtained from a study of blood T cell repertoires in COVID-19. Study as a whole: Donors in the United States, Italy and Spain gave samples during acute or convalescent COVID-19.

This clone was picked up one time. Membership in each cohort depended on participant-reported clinical history. The method was immunoSEQ multiplex PCR; TCRdb's version includes in-frame clones alone and lacks a portion of them. This table holds over 150,000 clones, about 80% found once. The CDR3 length is 14 residues. Trimming cost V 2 bases and J 2 bases, with 9 bases left between them. CDR1 and CDR2 (germline): SNHLY, FYNNEI. The receptor's source is a man between 45 and 60 years old who had recovered from COVID-19. The sample was PBMCs or T cells enriched from blood (not recorded which). V gene TRBV2 combines with J gene TRBJ1-1; no clear D gene. The CDR3 sequence: CASSELQVNTEAFF. The DNA of the CDR3 is TGTGCCAGCAGTGAACTTCAGGTAAACACTGAAGCTTTCTTT.